A single TCR beta chain is shown here with its context. Under the authors' procedure: It was from reference gene primer amplification that nucleated cell counts were estimated. The assay was immunoSEQ multiplex PCR, and TCRdb's table has in-frame clones only and misses some. V, J and clone size are those of that table, while D and trimming were read from the DNA. Among roughly 100,000 clones listed, around nine tenths were seen once. The sample originates from a study of blood T cell repertoires in COVID-19. Study at large: Samples came from the United States, Italy and Spain, spanning acute and convalescent COVID-19. PBMCs, B-cell-depleted T cells, or T cells were the source of the cDNA or gDNA that made up the material.

Germline CDR1 reads LNHNV; CDR2 reads YYDKDF (reference sequence). The V and J ends lost 6 bases and 7 bases, in that order; junction bases with no gene match: 8. The CDR3 totals 15 residues. The genes are TRBV15 and TRBJ2-1; 11 bases line up with TRBD1. The source is a man aged 45-65 years in a cohort sampled during active COVID-19. The specimen was peripheral blood. This CDR3 is CATSTAGTGGNEQFF. CDR3 bases: TGTGCCACCAGTACTGCCGGGACAGGGGGGAATGAGCAGTTCTTC.